Only a few counts were recorded for the clone carrying this TCR beta chain. As yet, its antigen is unknown. These data belong to a study of beta chain features in type 1 diabetes. Isolated RNA was reverse transcribed in full, so expressed TCRB transcripts were sequenced. Profiled with immunoSEQ multiplex PCR; TCRdb holds only in-frame clones, not every one. This table has 810,000 or so clones, roughly a sixth appearing once. The study, taken as a whole, reports: Using cDNA template may skew counts toward highly expressing activated cells.

The clonotype was recovered from a woman under 30 in good health. Sequencing input: naive CD4+ T cells from blood.

The CDR3 DNA reads TGTGCCAGTAGGGAGAACAGGGGGTCGTACAATGAGCAGTTCTTC. Translation gives CASRENRGSYNEQFF. V gene TRBV19 combines with J gene TRBJ2-1; TRBD1 aligns across 8 bases. V shed 6 bases and J 4 bases; nucleotides not matched to a gene: 8. The CDR3 has 15 amino acids. Germline V gene data show CDR1 as LNHDA and CDR2 as SQIVND (reference sequence).